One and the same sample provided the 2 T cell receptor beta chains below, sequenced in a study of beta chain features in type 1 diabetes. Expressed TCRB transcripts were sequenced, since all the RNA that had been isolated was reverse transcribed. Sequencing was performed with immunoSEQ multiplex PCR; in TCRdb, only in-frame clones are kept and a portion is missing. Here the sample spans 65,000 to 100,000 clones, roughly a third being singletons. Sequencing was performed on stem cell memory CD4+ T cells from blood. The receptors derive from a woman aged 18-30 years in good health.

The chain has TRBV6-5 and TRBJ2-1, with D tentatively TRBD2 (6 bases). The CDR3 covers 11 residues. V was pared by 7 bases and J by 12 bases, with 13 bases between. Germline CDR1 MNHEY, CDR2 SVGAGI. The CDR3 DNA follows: TGTGCCAGCACGGACCGGGACTGGCAGTTCTTC. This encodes CASTDRDWQFF.

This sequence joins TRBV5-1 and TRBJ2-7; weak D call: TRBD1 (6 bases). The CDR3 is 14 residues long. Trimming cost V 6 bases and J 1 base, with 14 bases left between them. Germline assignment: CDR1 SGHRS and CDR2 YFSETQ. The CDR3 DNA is TGCGCCAGCACCCTGATACAGGGTTCCTACGAGCAGTACTTC. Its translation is CASTLIQGSYEQYF.